Below, one TCR beta chain is given with its context. MiXCR was run by TCRdb on the RT-PCR reads, yielding one entry per CDR3 protein. The sample lists approximately 430,000 distinct CDR3 sequences; under 20% were seen once. The data stem from a study of patients and donors after allogeneic stem cell transplantation. V gave up 5 bases and J gave up 1 base; unmatched junction bases: 4. Germline CDR1 SQVTM, CDR2 ANQGSEA. The CDR3 runs 13 residues. The V gene is TRBV29-1, the J gene TRBJ2-7; TRBD2 matches at 8 bases. The sample comprised blood, either unsorted or a sorted T cell fraction (not recorded which). This sequence was found in a human donor who was either an allogeneic HSCT recipient or a stem cell or donor lymphocyte infusion donor (not recorded which). It is not recorded whose cells these are; they may come from a transplant donor. CDR3 DNA sequence: TGCAGCGTTAAAGCGGGAGTGTCCTACGAGCAGTACTTC. Its protein is CSVKAGVSYEQYF.